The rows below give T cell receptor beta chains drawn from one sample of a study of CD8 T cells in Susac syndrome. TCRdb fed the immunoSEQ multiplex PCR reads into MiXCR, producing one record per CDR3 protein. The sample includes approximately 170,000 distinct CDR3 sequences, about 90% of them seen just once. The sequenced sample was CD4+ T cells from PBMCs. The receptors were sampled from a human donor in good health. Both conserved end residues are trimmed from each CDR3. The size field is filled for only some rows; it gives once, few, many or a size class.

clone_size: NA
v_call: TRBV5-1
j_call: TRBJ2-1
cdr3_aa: ASSPGLDIYNEQF

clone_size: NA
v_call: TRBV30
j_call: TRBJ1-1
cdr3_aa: ANRRATEAF

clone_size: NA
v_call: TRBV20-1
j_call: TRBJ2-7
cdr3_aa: SAKDSLPTYEQY

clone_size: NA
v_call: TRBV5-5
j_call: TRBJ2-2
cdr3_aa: ASTLISRDPGELF

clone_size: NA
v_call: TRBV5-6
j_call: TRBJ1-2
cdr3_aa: ASSLVGFGYGYT

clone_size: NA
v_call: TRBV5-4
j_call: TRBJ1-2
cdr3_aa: ASSLEGSREYGYT

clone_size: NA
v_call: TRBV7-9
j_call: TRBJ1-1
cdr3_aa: ASSLAEQGHTEAF

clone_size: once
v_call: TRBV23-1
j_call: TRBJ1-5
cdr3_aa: ASSRTGGGNQPQH

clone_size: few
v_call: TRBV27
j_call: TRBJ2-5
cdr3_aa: ASSLQTQETQY

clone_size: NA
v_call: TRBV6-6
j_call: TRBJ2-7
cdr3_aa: ASSYWDRAHEQY

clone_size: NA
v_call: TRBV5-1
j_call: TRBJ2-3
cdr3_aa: ASSSTGSDTQY

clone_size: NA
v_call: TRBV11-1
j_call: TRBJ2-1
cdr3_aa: ASRVSGFPGAEQF

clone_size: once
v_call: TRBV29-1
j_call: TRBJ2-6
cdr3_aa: SVRDRGVAGANVLT

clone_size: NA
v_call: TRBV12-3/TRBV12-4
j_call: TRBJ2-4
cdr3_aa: ASTTGGQQNIQY

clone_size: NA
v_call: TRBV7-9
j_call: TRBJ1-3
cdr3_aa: ASSLTNTIY

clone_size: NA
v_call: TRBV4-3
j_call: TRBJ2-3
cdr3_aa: ASSRGGWGDTQY

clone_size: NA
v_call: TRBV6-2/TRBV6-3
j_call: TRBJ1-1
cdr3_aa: ASSQQGGNTEAF

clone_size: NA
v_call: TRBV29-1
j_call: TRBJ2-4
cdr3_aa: SVEDPGQGAIIQY

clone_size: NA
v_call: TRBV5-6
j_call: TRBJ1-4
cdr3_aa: ASSPINGEKLF

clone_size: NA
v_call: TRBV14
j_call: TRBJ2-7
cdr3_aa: ASSHSEGYEQY

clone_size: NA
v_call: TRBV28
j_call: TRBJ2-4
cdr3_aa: ASIPTGGAKNIQY

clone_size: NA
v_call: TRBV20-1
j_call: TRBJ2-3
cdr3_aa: PTPRTGGPTDTQY

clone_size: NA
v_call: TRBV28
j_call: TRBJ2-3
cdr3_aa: ASRFGTGGGEDTQY

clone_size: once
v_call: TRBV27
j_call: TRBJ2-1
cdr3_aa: ASSLISGRGVVDEQF

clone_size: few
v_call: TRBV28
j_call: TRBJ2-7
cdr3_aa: ASSPSTAHPSEQY

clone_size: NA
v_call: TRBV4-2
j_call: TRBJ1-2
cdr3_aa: ASSQAQGVYGYT

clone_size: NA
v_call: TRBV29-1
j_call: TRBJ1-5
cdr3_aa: SVAGQGNQPQH

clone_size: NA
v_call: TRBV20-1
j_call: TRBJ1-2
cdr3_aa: SAGTGDGYT

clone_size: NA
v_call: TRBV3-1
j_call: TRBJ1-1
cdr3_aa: ASSQDTGRTEAF

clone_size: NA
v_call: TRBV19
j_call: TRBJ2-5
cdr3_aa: ASSTRTGETQY

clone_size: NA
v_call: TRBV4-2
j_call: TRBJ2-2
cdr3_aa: ASSQNTDTGELF

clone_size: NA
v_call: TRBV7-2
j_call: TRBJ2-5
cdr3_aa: ASGGRWGPEETQY

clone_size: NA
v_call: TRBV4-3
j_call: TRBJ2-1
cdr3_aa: ASSQDGHSLQHGRNEQF

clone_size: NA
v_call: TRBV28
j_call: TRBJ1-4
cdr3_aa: ASSLGEDKLF